One sample yielded the 17 T cell receptor beta chains listed below, sequenced in a study of T-cell memory formation after mild COVID-19. One entry per CDR3 protein, called by TCRdb with MiXCR from the 5' RACE reads. The data show almost 550,000 distinct CDR3 sequences, roughly 20% seen once. The sample taken for sequencing was PBMCs or a T cell subset sorted from them (not recorded which). These receptors came from an adult woman who had mild COVID-19 (a few samples of this study predate the infection). Cell type and time point are not known.

The V and J genes are TRBV5-1 and TRBJ1-1; D not certain. This CDR3 is built from 16 residues. The germline V and J ends were trimmed by 0 bases and 4 bases, with 16 bases remaining between them. Looked up from germline, CDR1 is SGHRS and CDR2 is YFSETQ. DNA for the CDR3: TGCGCCAGCAGCTTGGATACCTCCTGGGGTGGCACTGAAGCTTTCTTT. Translation: CASSLDTSWGGTEAFF. The full variable domain, with the rest looked up from reference TRBV5-1 and TRBJ1-1, is KAGVTQTPRYLIKTRGQQVTLSCSPISGHRSVSWYQQTPGQGLQFLFEYFSETQRNKGNFPGRFSGRQFSNSRSEMNVSTLELGDSALYLCASSLDTSWGGTEAFFGQGTRLTVV.

This clonotype was seen only a few times. The V gene is TRBV12-3 or TRBV12-4, the J gene TRBJ1-3; D remains unclear. The CDR3 has 14 amino acids. Trimming left V 2 bases short and J 8 bases short, with 13 bases between. The CDR3 region has the DNA TGTGCCAGCAGTTTAAGTTACCAGCCGTACACCATATATTTT. It is translated as CASSLSYQPYTIYF.

The chain couples TRBV7-2 to TRBJ2-1; 14 bases agree with TRBD2. Germline CDR1 SGHTA, CDR2 FQGNSA. There are 14 residues in the CDR3. The V and J ends lost 7 bases and 8 bases, in that order; junction bases with no gene match: 4. CDR3 sequence (DNA): TGTGCCAGCATCGGGACTAGCGGGAGTTATGAGCAGTTCTTC. Translating gives CASIGTSGSYEQFF. Based on the CDR3 plus reference TRBV7-2 and TRBJ2-1, the full variable domain is GAGVSQSPSNKVTEKGKDVELRCDPISGHTALYWYRQSLGQGLEFLIYFQGNSAPDKSGLPSDRFSAERTGGSVSTLTIQRTQQEDSAVYLCASIGTSGSYEQFFGPGTRLTVL.

This clonotype was detected a few times. J is TRBJ2-7 and V is TRBV24-1; the D is unclear. The CDR3 contains 16 residues. The ends were cut back, 4 bases at V and 0 bases at J, with 15 bases in the middle. Germline loops: CDR1 KGHDR, CDR2 SFDVKD. This chain's CDR3 is CATSEGRLGSSYEQYF. The CDR3 nucleotides are TGTGCCACCAGTGAGGGCCGATTAGGTAGCTCCTACGAGCAGTACTTC.

The chain employs TRBV11-3 and TRBJ2-7, with D hard to call. Trimming removed 2 bases at V and 5 bases at J, with 10 bases between. The CDR3 sequence is 13 residues long. Germline CDR1 reads SGHNT; CDR2 reads YENEEA. The CDR3 is CASSLIRPHEQYF. The CDR3 DNA reads TGTGCCAGCAGCTTAATAAGGCCGCACGAGCAGTACTTC.

This clonotype was detected only a few times. The V and J genes are TRBV5-4 and TRBJ2-1; 11 bases match TRBD2. Germline V gene lookup returns CDR1 SGHNT and CDR2 YYREEE (reference sequence). The CDR3 length is 19 residues. The V and J ends lost 0 bases and 0 bases, in that order; junction bases with no gene match: 8. CDR3: CASSLDGVAGGYSYNEQFF. Here the CDR3 DNA reads TGTGCCAGCAGCTTGGATGGAGTAGCGGGGGGGTACTCCTACAATGAGCAGTTCTTC.

V is TRBV29-1 and J is TRBJ2-1, with D uncertain. The germline V and J ends were trimmed by 3 bases and 0 bases, with 9 bases remaining between them. Per germline, CDR1 SQVTM and CDR2 ANQGSEA. This CDR3 has 14 amino acids. CDR3 protein: CSVDRRVSYNEQFF. CDR3 in DNA: TGCAGCGTTGACCGTCGGGTCTCCTACAATGAGCAGTTCTTC.

This clonotype was seen more than once but under ten times. The chain joins TRBV7-8 to TRBJ2-1; D remains ambiguous. The CDR3 consists of 15 residues. Germline CDR1 reads SGHVS; CDR2 reads FQNEAQ. The V and J ends lost 5 bases and 4 bases respectively, with 15 bases between them. CDR3 amino acids: CASSPTEQPYNEQFF. The DNA for the CDR3 is TGTGCCAGCAGCCCGACTGAACAGCCATACAATGAGCAGTTCTTC.

This clonotype turned up a few times. The genes are TRBV9 and TRBJ2-3, with D maybe TRBD2 (6 bases). This CDR3 region has 15 residues. The germline CDR1 and CDR2 sequences are SGDLS and YYNGEE. V was pared by 0 bases and J by 6 bases, with 14 bases between. This CDR3 reads CASSVVTGGRDTQYF. In nucleotides, the CDR3 is TGTGCCAGCAGCGTAGTTACTGGAGGGAGGGATACGCAGTATTTT.

V and J are TRBV15 and TRBJ2-3, with TRBD1 identical over 7 bases. In germline, CDR1 is LNHNV, CDR2 YYDKDF (reference sequence). V gave up 0 bases and J gave up 4 bases; unmatched junction bases: 13. This CDR3 has 18 residues. CDR3 DNA sequence: TGTGCCACCAGCAGAGATATCAGGACAGGAGTCCTCCCAGATACGCAGTATTTT. Residues: CATSRDIRTGVLPDTQYF.

This clonotype was observed at least ten times. V gene TRBV18 combines with J gene TRBJ2-1, with 9 bases matching TRBD2. CDR3 size: 14 residues. The V segment lost 8 bases and the J segment 0 bases; nucleotides outside the gene matches: 2. Germline CDR1 reads KGHSH; CDR2 reads LQKENI. The CDR3 sequence is CASSGGSSYNEQFF. The CDR3 DNA sequence: TGTGCCAGCAGCGGGGGGAGCTCCTACAATGAGCAGTTCTTC.

The chain recombines TRBV19 with TRBJ2-4, with 9 bases identical to TRBD1. Losses at the gene ends were 4 bases for V and 2 bases for J; bases not matched to a gene: 6. CDR1 and CDR2 from the germline V gene are LNHDA and SQIVND (reference sequence). This CDR3 has 16 amino acids. The CDR3 sequence is CASSTIGTGTKNIQYF. The CDR3 DNA reads TGTGCCAGTAGTACGATCGGGACAGGGACCAAAAACATTCAGTACTTC.

The rearrangement links TRBV20-1 to TRBJ2-1; D gene uncertain. CDR3 length: 15 amino acids. Germline V gene data show CDR1 as DFQATT and CDR2 as SNEGSKA (reference sequence). V shed 0 bases and J shed 2 bases, with 11 bases lying between them. The CDR3 loop is CSARDFADTYNEQFF. CDR3 nucleotides: TGCAGTGCTAGAGATTTTGCGGATACCTACAATGAGCAGTTCTTC.

A remark on this clonotype: One end of the junction varies from germline; a read error may be responsible. The chain employs TRBV4-1 and TRBJ2-5; D may be TRBD1 (6 bases). The germline CDR1 and CDR2 sequences are MGHRA and YSYEKL. This CDR3 has 17 residues. The CDR3 region has the DNA TGCGCCAGCAGCCCATCAACCACAGGGAAACCCCAAGGGACCCAGTACTTC. It encodes CASSPSTTGKPQGTQYF.

The V and J genes are TRBV7-7 and TRBJ2-3, with 9 bases fitting TRBD2. V dropped 5 bases and J dropped 4; count of bases not matched to a gene: 16. CDR1 is SSHAT, CDR2 FNYEAQ, per germline (reference sequence). This CDR3 region has 18 residues. The CDR3 reads CASSPSSLGLAGADTQYF. The CDR3 coding sequence is TGTGCCAGCAGCCCCTCATCGCTGGGACTAGCAGGGGCAGATACGCAGTATTTT.

This clonotype was found once. The chain recombines TRBV5-1 with TRBJ2-5, with 9 bases aligning to TRBD1. CDR3 length equals 15 residues. V lost 5 bases to trimming and J lost 2 bases; unmatched junction nucleotides: 7. CDR1 and CDR2 from the germline V gene are SGHRS and YFSETQ. The CDR3, as DNA: TGCGCCAGCAGTGTTACCGGGACAGGGCAAGAGACCCAGTACTTC. Protein: CASSVTGTGQETQYF.

In its sample, this clonotype was seen a few times. The chain recombines TRBV10-3 with TRBJ2-1; 12 positions match TRBD2. The length of the CDR3 is 14 residues. Germline CDR1 is ENHRY and CDR2 is SYGVKD. J lost 10 bases, V lost 7 bases, and 8 bases had no gene match. CDR3 loop: CAIKERTSGAEQFF. The CDR3 nucleotides read TGTGCCATCAAAGAGAGGACTAGCGGGGCCGAGCAGTTCTTC.